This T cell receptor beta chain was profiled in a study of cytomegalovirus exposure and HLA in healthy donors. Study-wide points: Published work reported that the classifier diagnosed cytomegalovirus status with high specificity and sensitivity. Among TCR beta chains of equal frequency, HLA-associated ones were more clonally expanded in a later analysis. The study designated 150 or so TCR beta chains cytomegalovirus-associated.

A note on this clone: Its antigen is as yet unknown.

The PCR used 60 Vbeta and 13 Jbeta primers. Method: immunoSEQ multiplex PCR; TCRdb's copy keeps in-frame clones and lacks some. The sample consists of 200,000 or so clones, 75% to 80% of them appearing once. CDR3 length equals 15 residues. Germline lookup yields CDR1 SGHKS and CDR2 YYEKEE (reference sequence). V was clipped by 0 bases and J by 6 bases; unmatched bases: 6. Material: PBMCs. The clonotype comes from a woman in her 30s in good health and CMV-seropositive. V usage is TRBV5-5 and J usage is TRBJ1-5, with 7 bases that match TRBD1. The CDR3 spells CASSLVGGAGQPQHF. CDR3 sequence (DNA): TGTGCCAGCAGCTTGGTAGGGGGCGCGGGTCAGCCCCAGCATTTT.